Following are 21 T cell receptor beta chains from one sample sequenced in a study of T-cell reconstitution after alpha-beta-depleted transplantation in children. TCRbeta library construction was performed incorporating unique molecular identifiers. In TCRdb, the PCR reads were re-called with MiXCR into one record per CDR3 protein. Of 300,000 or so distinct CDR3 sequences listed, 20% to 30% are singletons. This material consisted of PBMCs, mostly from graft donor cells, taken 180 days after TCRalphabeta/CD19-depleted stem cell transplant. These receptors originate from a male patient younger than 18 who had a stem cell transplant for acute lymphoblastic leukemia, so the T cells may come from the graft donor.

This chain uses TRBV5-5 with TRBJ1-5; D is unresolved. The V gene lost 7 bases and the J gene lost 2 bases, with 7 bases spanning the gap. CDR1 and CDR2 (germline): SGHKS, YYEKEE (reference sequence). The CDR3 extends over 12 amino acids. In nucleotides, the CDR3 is TGTGCCAGCGGGCCAGGCAATCAGCCCCAGCATTTT. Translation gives CASGPGNQPQHF.

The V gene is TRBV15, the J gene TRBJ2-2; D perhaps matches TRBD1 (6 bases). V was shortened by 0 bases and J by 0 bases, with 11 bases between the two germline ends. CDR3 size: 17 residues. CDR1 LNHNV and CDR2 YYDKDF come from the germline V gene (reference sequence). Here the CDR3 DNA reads TGTGCCACCAGCAGAGATCCCCAGGGGTCGAACACCGGGGAGCTGTTTTTT. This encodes CATSRDPQGSNTGELFF.

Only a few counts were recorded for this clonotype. The CDR3 sequence: CASSFGTGMGTDTQYF. CDR3 nucleotide sequence: TGCGCCAGCAGCTTTGGAACAGGGATGGGCACAGATACGCAGTATTTT. V and J are TRBV5-1 and TRBJ2-3, with D perhaps TRBD1 (6 bases). Germline lookup yields CDR1 SGHRS and CDR2 YFSETQ. Trimming stripped 2 bases from V and 1 base from J, with 14 bases between. The CDR3 loop spans 16 amino acids.

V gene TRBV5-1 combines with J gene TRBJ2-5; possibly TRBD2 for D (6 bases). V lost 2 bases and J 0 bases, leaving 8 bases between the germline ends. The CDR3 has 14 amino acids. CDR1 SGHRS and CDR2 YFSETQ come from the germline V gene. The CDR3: CASSFRDYQETQYF. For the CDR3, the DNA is TGCGCCAGCAGCTTCCGGGACTACCAAGAGACCCAGTACTTC.

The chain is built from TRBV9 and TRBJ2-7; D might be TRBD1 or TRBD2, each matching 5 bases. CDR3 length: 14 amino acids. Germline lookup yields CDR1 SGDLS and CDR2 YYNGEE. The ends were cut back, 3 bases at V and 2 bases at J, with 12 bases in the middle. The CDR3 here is CASSEGPSPYEQYF. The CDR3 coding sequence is TGTGCCAGCAGCGAGGGGCCTAGCCCCTACGAGCAGTACTTC.

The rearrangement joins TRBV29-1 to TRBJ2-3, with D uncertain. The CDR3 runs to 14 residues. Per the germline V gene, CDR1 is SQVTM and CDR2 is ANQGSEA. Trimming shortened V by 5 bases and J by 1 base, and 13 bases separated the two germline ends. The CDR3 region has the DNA TGCAGCGTTCCCCCTTTGGACGGCACAGATACGCAGTATTTT. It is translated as CSVPPLDGTDTQYF.

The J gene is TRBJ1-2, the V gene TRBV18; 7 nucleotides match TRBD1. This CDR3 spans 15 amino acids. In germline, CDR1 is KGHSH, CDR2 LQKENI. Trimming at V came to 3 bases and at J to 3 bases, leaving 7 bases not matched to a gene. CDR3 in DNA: TGTGCCAGCTCACCCGGACAGGCGAGGGACTATGGCTACACCTTC. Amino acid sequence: CASSPGQARDYGYTF.

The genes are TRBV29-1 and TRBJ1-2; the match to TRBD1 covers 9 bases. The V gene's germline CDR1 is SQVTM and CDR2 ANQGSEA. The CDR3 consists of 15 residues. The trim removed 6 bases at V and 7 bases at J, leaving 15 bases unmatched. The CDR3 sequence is CSVSLLTGGIIGYTF. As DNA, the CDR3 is TGCAGCGTCTCTCTACTAACAGGGGGCATCATTGGCTACACCTTC.

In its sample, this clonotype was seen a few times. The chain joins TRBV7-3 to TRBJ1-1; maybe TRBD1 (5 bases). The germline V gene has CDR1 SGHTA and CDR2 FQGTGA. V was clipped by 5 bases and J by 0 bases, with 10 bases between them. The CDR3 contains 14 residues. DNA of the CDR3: TGTGCCAGCAGCACCGGACACTTGAACACTGAAGCTTTCTTT. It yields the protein CASSTGHLNTEAFF.

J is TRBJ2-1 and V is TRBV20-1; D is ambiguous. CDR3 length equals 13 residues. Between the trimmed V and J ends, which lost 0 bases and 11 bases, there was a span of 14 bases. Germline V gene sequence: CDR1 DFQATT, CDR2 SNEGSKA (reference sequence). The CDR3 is CSARDSPSTKQFF. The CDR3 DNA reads TGCAGTGCTAGAGATTCCCCGTCAACAAAGCAGTTCTTC.

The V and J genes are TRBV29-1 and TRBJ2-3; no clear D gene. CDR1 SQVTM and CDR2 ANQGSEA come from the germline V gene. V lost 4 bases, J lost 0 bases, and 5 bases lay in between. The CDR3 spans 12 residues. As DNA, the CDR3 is TGCAGCGTTGCAGCTAGCACAGATACGCAGTATTTT. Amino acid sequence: CSVAASTDTQYF.

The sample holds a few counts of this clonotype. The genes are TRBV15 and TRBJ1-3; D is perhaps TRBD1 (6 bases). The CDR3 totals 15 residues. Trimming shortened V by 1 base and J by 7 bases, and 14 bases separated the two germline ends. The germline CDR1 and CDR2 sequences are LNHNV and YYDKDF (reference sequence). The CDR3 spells CATSRVPQGSNTIYF. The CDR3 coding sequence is TGTGCCACCAGCAGAGTTCCACAGGGCTCTAACACCATATATTTT.

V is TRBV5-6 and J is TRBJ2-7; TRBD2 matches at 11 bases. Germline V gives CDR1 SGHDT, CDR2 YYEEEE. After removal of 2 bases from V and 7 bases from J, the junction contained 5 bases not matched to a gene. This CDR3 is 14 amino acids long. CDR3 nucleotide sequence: TGTGCCAGCAGCTTACTAGCGGGAGCAAGGGAGCAGTACTTC. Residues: CASSLLAGAREQYF.

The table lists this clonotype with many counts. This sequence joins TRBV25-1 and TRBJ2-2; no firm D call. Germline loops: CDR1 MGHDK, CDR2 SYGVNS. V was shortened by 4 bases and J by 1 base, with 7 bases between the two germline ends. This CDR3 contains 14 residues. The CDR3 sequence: CASSATLNTGELFF. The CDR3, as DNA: TGTGCCAGCAGTGCTACATTGAACACCGGGGAGCTGTTTTTT.

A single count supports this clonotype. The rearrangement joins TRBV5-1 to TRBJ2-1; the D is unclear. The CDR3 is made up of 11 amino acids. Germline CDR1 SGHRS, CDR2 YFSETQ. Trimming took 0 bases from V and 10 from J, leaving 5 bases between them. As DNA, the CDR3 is TGCGCCAGCAGCTTGGACTGGGAGCAGTTCTTC. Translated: CASSLDWEQFF.

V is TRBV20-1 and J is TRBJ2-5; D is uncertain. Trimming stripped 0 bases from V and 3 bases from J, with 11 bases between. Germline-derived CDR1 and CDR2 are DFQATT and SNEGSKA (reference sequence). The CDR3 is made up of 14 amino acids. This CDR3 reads CSARDRGEEETQYF. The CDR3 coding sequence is TGCAGTGCTAGAGATCGCGGAGAAGAAGAGACCCAGTACTTC.

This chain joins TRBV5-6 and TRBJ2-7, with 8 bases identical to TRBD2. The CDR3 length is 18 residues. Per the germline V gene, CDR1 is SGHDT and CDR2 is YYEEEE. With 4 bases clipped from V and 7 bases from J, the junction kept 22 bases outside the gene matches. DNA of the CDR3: TGTGCCAGCAGCGTCCCGAAACGGGACATCGGGACTAGGGGTGAGCAGTACTTC. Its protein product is CASSVPKRDIGTRGEQYF.

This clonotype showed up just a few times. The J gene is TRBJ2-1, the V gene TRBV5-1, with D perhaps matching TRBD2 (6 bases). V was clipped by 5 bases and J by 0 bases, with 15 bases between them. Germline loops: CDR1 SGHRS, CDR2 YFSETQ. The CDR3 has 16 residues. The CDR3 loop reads CASSTLGGSSYNEQFF. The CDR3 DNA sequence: TGCGCCAGCAGTACCCTAGGAGGGAGCTCCTACAATGAGCAGTTCTTC.

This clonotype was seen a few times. The CDR3 reads CASPLNTGELFF. The CDR3 nucleotides read TGTGCCAGCCCTCTAAACACCGGGGAGCTGTTTTTT. The chain combines TRBV7-9 with TRBJ2-2; D gene uncertain. This CDR3 spans 12 amino acids. Per the germline V gene, CDR1 is SEHNR and CDR2 is FQNEAQ (reference sequence). V dropped 8 bases and J dropped 2 bases, with 6 bases sitting between them.

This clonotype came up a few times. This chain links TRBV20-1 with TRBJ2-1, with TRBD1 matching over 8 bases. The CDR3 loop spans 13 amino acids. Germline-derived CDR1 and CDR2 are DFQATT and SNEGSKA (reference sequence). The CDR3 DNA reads TGCACCCTCACAGGGGGCTCCTACAATGAGCAGTTCTTC. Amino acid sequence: CTLTGGSYNEQFF.

The chain's CDR3 is CSATGSRGRSTDTQYF. CDR3 nucleotide sequence: TGCAGTGCCACGGGGTCCCGCGGGAGAAGCACAGATACGCAGTATTTT. This chain joins TRBV20-1 and TRBJ2-3; 7 bases align to TRBD2. The V gene end was trimmed by 6 bases and the J gene end by 0 bases; junction bases not matched to a gene: 12. Germline CDR1 and CDR2: DFQATT and SNEGSKA (reference sequence). The CDR3 consists of 16 residues.